This is a list of T cell receptor beta chains from one sample in a study of early T cells in non-severe SARS-CoV-2 infection. From the 5' RACE reads, TCRdb called clonotypes with MiXCR, one entry per CDR3 protein. Among 75,000 or so distinct CDR3 sequences listed, 9.5% to 12% were seen once. The sample was whole blood, taken at baseline. The receptors stem from an adult who was a healthcare worker with PCR-confirmed SARS-CoV-2 infection or an uninfected control (not recorded which). The CDR3 runs from the conserved cysteine through the conserved F or W.

TRBJ2-7 | TRBV7-3 | 16 | CASSPRGGVSSYEQYF
TRBJ2-2 | TRBV7-9 | 15 | CASSTWTGTTGELFF
TRBJ1-2 | TRBV19 | 15 | CASSSRGRTNYGYTF
TRBJ2-3 | TRBV24-1 | 14 | CATSVPGETDTQYF
TRBJ2-5 | TRBV5-6 | 17 | CASSLEWSGGAGETQYF
TRBJ2-7 | TRBV29-1 | 13 | CSVEGKFRFEQYF
TRBJ2-5 | TRBV9 | 13 | CASSVGLAETQYF
TRBJ2-7 | TRBV5-1 | 16 | CASSLVGASGGYEQYF
TRBJ2-1 | TRBV20-1 | 15 | CSARDPRLADRGEFF
TRBJ1-2 | TRBV2 | 13 | CASRQQGHYGYTF
TRBJ1-4 | TRBV30 | 16 | CAWTMGQALQNEKLFF
TRBJ2-7 | TRBV3-1 | 16 | CASSRWTSGYFHEQYF
TRBJ2-7 | TRBV12-3/TRBV12-4 | 12 | CASSPGIYEQYF
TRBJ2-7 | TRBV29-1 | 12 | CSVVTGVYEQYF
TRBJ1-1 | TRBV7-3 | 11 | CASSLGGEAFF
TRBJ2-6 | TRBV5-5 | 15 | CASSLVGPGANVLTF
TRBJ2-3 | TRBV11-3 | 16 | CASSSSGSLSTDTQYF
TRBJ2-7 | TRBV18 | 12 | CASSPLSHEQYF
TRBJ2-7 | TRBV10-1 | 13 | CASSRGVSYEQYF
TRBJ1-4 | TRBV5-1 | 15 | CASSLWPGANEKLFF
TRBJ1-6 | TRBV6-2/TRBV6-3 | 15 | CASRDRSFGDSPLHF
TRBJ2-1 | TRBV2 | 16 | CASSEFSGNSYNEQFF
TRBJ2-3 | TRBV4-3 | 15 | CASSQVGQEIDTQYF
TRBJ1-1 | TRBV7-9 | 16 | CASPKEGQRPNTEAFF
TRBJ1-1 | TRBV4-1 | 15 | CASSQDLQYKFEAFF
TRBJ2-3 | TRBV5-5 | 15 | CVSSLEGQHTDTQYF
TRBJ2-5 | TRBV24-1 | 15 | CATSEFRQGQETQYF
TRBJ2-7 | TRBV5-1 | 15 | CASSSINQGSYEQYF
TRBJ2-2 | TRBV19 | 17 | CASSPRTILTNTGELFF
TRBJ2-1 | TRBV5-1 | 17 | CASRTSGPGLAANEQFF
TRBJ1-4 | TRBV7-9 | 13 | CASSAQGNEKLFF
TRBJ1-1 | TRBV10-3 | 13 | CAISDSVPRGSFF
TRBJ2-1 | TRBV2 | 15 | CASSESSGSRGEQFF
TRBJ2-7 | TRBV7-8 | 13 | CASSLRTGTPAYF
TRBJ2-7 | TRBV6-6 | 16 | CASSYDPGLVSDEQYF
TRBJ1-3 | TRBV6-6 | 16 | CASSYAQVTGADTIYF
TRBJ2-2 | TRBV14 | 16 | CASSQWLAGRTGELFF